This T cell receptor beta chain was sequenced in a study of T cell clonality in common variable immunodeficiency. Findings and limits, study-wide: The cause of increased CVID clonality remains unclear without subpopulation sequencing. In common variable immunodeficiency, TCR beta chains reportedly carried fewer deletions and N-nucleotide insertions.

CDR1 and CDR2 from the germline V gene are LNHDA and SQIVND (reference sequence). This CDR3 contains 15 residues. V was clipped by 6 bases and J by 4 bases; unmatched bases: 9. Measured with immunoSEQ multiplex PCR; TCRdb has only the in-frame clones, and not every one. The sample was found to contain about 28,000 clones, and every one recurs. Reduced serum IgG, IgA and/or IgM plus specific antibody deficiency defined CVID. Of CVID subjects, roughly 15 were female and roughly 30 male, mean age approximately 40. In regard to this clone: Its antigen remains unidentified. The observed sequence ends 3 residues before the CDR3 terminus, with the missing tail filled in from the germline J gene.

Specimen: peripheral blood mononuclear cells. The clonotype comes from a human donor with common variable immunodeficiency. The gene calls are TRBV19 and TRBJ2-5; the match to TRBD1 covers 9 bases. The CDR3 here is CASSTSDRGGETQYF. CDR3 DNA, as far as it was read: TGTGCCAGTAGCACGTCGGACAGGGGAGGAGAGACC.